This T cell receptor beta chain was captured in a study of blood T cell repertoires in COVID-19. Original methodology: Estimates of nucleated cell counts were drawn from the amplification of reference gene primers. Some clones are missing from TCRdb's copy, which holds only in-frame ones; the method was immunoSEQ multiplex PCR. Clone size and the V and J calls come from that table; the DNA yielded D and trimming. The data hold 350,000 to 550,000 clones, with 75% to 90% observed a single time. The CDR3 is 16 residues long. V was shortened by 4 bases and J by 1 base, with 16 bases between the two germline ends. Germline-derived CDR1 and CDR2 are MDHEN and SYDVKM.

The sequenced material came from peripheral blood. This receptor was taken from a woman in her thirties with acute or convalescent COVID-19. The J gene is TRBJ1-1, the V gene TRBV28; D call uncertain. The CDR3 nucleotides are TGTGCCAGCAGTTCGCCCGCGTGGGGAGAGAACACTGAAGCTTTCTTT. It encodes CASSSPAWGENTEAFF.